Presented here are 20 T cell receptor beta chains from one specimen sequenced in a study of T-cell memory formation after mild COVID-19. Via MiXCR, TCRdb re-called the 5' RACE reads, giving one row per CDR3 protein. Seen here are 340,000 or so distinct CDR3 sequences, over 10% observed once, and the top ten hold about a fifth. The sequenced material came from PBMCs or a T cell subset sorted from them (not recorded which). These receptors were obtained from a man younger than 35 who had mild COVID-19 (a few samples of this study predate the infection). Cell type and time point are not known.

The sample holds many counts of this clonotype. The CDR3 bases are TGTGCCAGCTCACCTCCGATGATGCCCAACTATGGCTACACCTTC. Translated, it gives CASSPPMMPNYGYTF. The chain has TRBV18 and TRBJ1-2, with D uncertain. V was cut by 3 bases and J by 2 bases, with 13 bases left in between. The CDR3 extends over 15 amino acids. Germline lookup yields CDR1 KGHSH and CDR2 LQKENI.

In its sample, this clonotype was seen a few times. The chain uses TRBV12-3 or TRBV12-4 and TRBJ2-2, with TRBD2 matching over 7 bases. V shed 3 bases, J shed 3 bases, and the junction held 7 bases outside the gene matches. This CDR3 is 16 amino acids long. The CDR3 spells CASSFSSGDYTGELFF. CDR3 coding DNA: TGTGCCAGCAGTTTTTCAAGCGGGGATTACACCGGGGAGCTGTTTTTT.

The rearrangement links TRBV13 to TRBJ2-3; 8 bases are a match to TRBD1. CDR1 and CDR2 (germline): PRHDT, FYEKMQ (reference sequence). The V gene end was trimmed by 4 bases and the J gene end by 1 base; junction bases not matched to a gene: 13. The length of the CDR3 is 18 residues. The CDR3 reads CASSSGQGRSSRTDTQYF. The CDR3 DNA is TGTGCCAGCAGCTCTGGACAGGGCAGATCGTCTCGCACAGATACGCAGTATTTT.

The rearrangement joins TRBV2 to TRBJ2-2; 11 bases are a match to TRBD2. V gave up 5 bases and J gave up 4 bases; unmatched junction bases: 9. The CDR3 is made up of 17 amino acids. Germline V gives CDR1 SNHLY, CDR2 FYNNEI. The CDR3 DNA sequence: TGTGCCAGCAGTCCACTTCCTAGCGGGGGGCTCACCGGGGAGCTGTTTTTT. It encodes CASSPLPSGGLTGELFF.

The genes are TRBV7-9 and TRBJ1-2, with D possibly TRBD1 on 5 matching bases. The CDR3 totals 18 residues. Germline V lookup: CDR1 SEHNR, CDR2 FQNEAQ (reference sequence). V gave up 5 bases and J gave up 4 bases, with 26 bases separating them. The CDR3: CASSPPPGAATSIYGYTF. The DNA of the CDR3 is TGTGCCAGCAGCCCGCCCCCCGGGGCAGCCACAAGCATCTATGGCTACACCTTC.

This clonotype was picked up a small number of times. The V and J genes are TRBV29-1 and TRBJ2-7; possible D gene TRBD1, 6 bases. Germline V gene data show CDR1 as SQVTM and CDR2 as ANQGSEA. The CDR3 is 13 residues long. V lost 7 bases to trimming and J lost 3 bases, with 16 bases between them. The CDR3 coding sequence is TGCAGCGGTACAGGGTATGGGGACTACGAGCAGTACTTC. This encodes CSGTGYGDYEQYF.

This clonotype was observed many times. The chain recombines TRBV5-1 with TRBJ2-5; D not resolved. The CDR3 has 12 amino acids. The germline V and J ends were trimmed by 5 bases and 0 bases, with 5 bases remaining between them. Germline lookup yields CDR1 SGHRS and CDR2 YFSETQ. The DNA of the CDR3 is TGCGCCAGCAGTAGAAACCAAGAGACCCAGTACTTC. Its protein product is CASSRNQETQYF. Full variable domain (rest looked up from reference TRBV5-1 and TRBJ2-5): KAGVTQTPRYLIKTRGQQVTLSCSPISGHRSVSWYQQTPGQGLQFLFEYFSETQRNKGNFPGRFSGRQFSNSRSEMNVSTLELGDSALYLCASSRNQETQYFGPGTRLLVL.

This clonotype was counted a few times. This chain joins TRBV5-1 and TRBJ1-2; D is unresolved. V dropped 5 bases and J dropped 1 base, with 9 bases sitting between them. Looked up from germline, CDR1 is SGHRS and CDR2 is YFSETQ. CDR3 size: 13 residues. CDR3 sequence: CASSSRLNYGYTF. The DNA of the CDR3 is TGCGCCAGCAGTTCCCGACTTAACTATGGCTACACCTTC.

This clonotype was seen more than once but under ten times. This sequence joins TRBV6-1 and TRBJ2-5; possible D gene TRBD1, 5 bases. V lost 6 bases, J lost 7 bases, and 21 bases lay in between. This CDR3 spans 15 amino acids. In germline, CDR1 is MNHNS, CDR2 SASEGT. The CDR3 spells CASSTDRAGIGTQYF. CDR3 coding DNA: TGTGCCAGCAGCACAGACAGAGCAGGGATAGGGACCCAGTACTTC.

V gene TRBV12-3 or TRBV12-4 combines with J gene TRBJ2-7; D is ambiguous. CDR3 length: 13 amino acids. Trimming removed 6 bases at V and 3 bases at J, with 12 bases between. CDR3 region: CASSSGPLYEQYF. CDR3 in DNA: TGTGCCAGCAGCTCCGGGCCCCTCTACGAGCAGTACTTC.

This clonotype appeared a few times. CDR3 bases: TGCGCCAGCAGCCGAGTCGGAGGCTACGAGCAGTACTTC. Encoded protein: CASSRVGGYEQYF. The J gene is TRBJ2-7, the V gene TRBV4-1, with D possibly TRBD2 on 5 matching bases. The ends were cut back, 4 bases at V and 3 bases at J, with 10 bases in the middle. CDR3 size: 13 residues. Per germline, CDR1 MGHRA and CDR2 YSYEKL.

The CDR3 sequence: CASSLVGETQETQYF. As DNA, the CDR3 is TGTGCCAGCAGTCTTGTGGGGGAGACGCAAGAGACCCAGTACTTC. V usage is TRBV7-6 and J usage is TRBJ2-5, with D perhaps given as TRBD1 or TRBD2 (5 bases each). Germline CDR1 SGHVS, CDR2 FNYEAQ. The CDR3 runs 15 residues. V lost 6 bases and J lost 2, with 16 bases in between.

The chain combines TRBV5-1 with TRBJ2-3; 7 nucleotides align to TRBD2. Germline assignment: CDR1 SGHRS and CDR2 YFSETQ. Trimming cost V 6 bases and J 1 base; bases outside gene matches: 11. The CDR3 consists of 16 residues. Here the CDR3 DNA reads TGCGCCAGCACCCTCGGGGGGACTACGGGCACAGATACGCAGTATTTT. The encoded protein is CASTLGGTTGTDTQYF.

This clonotype has a handful of counts. The V and J genes are TRBV4-2 and TRBJ2-6; 10 nucleotides align to TRBD1. The CDR3 has 19 amino acids. V shed 3 bases, J shed 0 bases, and the junction held 8 bases outside the gene matches. Germline loops: CDR1 LGHNA, CDR2 YNFKEQ. Here the CDR3 DNA reads TGTGCCAGCAGCCAGGAGGGACAGGGGACTTACTCTGGGGCCAACGTCCTGACTTTC. It specifies CASSQEGQGTYSGANVLTF.

The CDR3 is CASSFGLSSDTQYF. The DNA of the CDR3 is TGTGCCAGCAGCTTTGGACTTTCATCGGATACGCAGTATTTT. This rearrangement joins TRBV7-3 to TRBJ2-3; D perhaps matches TRBD2 (5 bases). The V and J ends lost 3 bases and 6 bases respectively, with 13 bases between them. Germline assignment: CDR1 SGHTA and CDR2 FQGTGA. The CDR3 is 14 residues long. The full variable domain, its missing parts supplied by reference TRBV7-3 and TRBJ2-3, is GAGVSQTPSNKVTEKGKYVELRCDPISGHTALYWYRQSLGQGPEFLIYFQGTGAADDSGLPNDRFFAVRPEGSVSTLKIQRTERGDSAVYLCASSFGLSSDTQYFGPGTRLTVL.

The chain links TRBV7-2 to TRBJ1-3; D might be TRBD1 (5 bases). This CDR3 has 15 residues. V lost 0 bases, J lost 2 bases, and 8 bases lay in between. The germline CDR1 and CDR2 sequences are SGHTA and FQGNSA. The CDR3: CASSLARGAGNTIYF. CDR3 sequence (DNA): TGTGCCAGCAGCTTAGCTAGGGGTGCTGGAAACACCATATATTTT.

The chain carries TRBV4-3 and TRBJ2-1; possible D gene TRBD1, 6 bases. Trimming took off 1 base at V and 5 bases at J, with 15 bases between the two ends. The germline V gene encodes CDR1 LGHNA and CDR2 YSLEER. The CDR3 contains 16 residues. The CDR3, as DNA: TGCGCCAGCAGCCAAGGTCGACAGGAATTAAACAATGAGCAGTTCTTC. This gives the protein CASSQGRQELNNEQFF.

In its sample, this clonotype was seen a few times. The rearrangement uses TRBV4-3 and TRBJ1-6, with D tentatively TRBD1 (5 bases). In germline, CDR1 is LGHNA, CDR2 YSLEER. Trimming stripped 0 bases from V and 0 bases from J, with 9 bases between. The CDR3 runs to 17 residues. Here the CDR3 reads CASSQEWGLSYNSPLHF. DNA of the CDR3: TGCGCCAGCAGCCAAGAGTGGGGCCTCTCCTATAATTCACCCCTCCACTTT.

The V call is TRBV4-3, the J call TRBJ2-4; weak D call: TRBD1 (6 bases). With 4 bases removed from V and 0 bases from J, the gap between germline ends came to 16 bases. The V gene's germline CDR1 is LGHNA and CDR2 YSLEER. The CDR3 is 17 amino acids. The CDR3 spells CASSRTGPSLAKNIQYF. CDR3 nucleotides: TGCGCCAGCAGCCGCACAGGGCCTTCTCTAGCCAAAAACATTCAGTACTTC.

The gene calls are TRBV4-1 and TRBJ1-1; no clear D. The V end was cut by 1 base, the J end by 5 bases, with 11 bases between. This CDR3 spans 14 amino acids. CDR1 is MGHRA, CDR2 YSYEKL, per germline. The CDR3 spells CASSQVWVETEAFF. CDR3 in DNA: TGCGCCAGCAGCCAAGTTTGGGTGGAGACTGAAGCTTTCTTT.